The next 10 T cell receptor beta chains were all read from a single sample in a study of patients and donors after allogeneic stem cell transplantation. Using its own MiXCR run on the RT-PCR reads, TCRdb lists one record per CDR3 protein. The table has roughly 200,000 distinct CDR3 sequences, 40% to 45% seen once. Sequenced input: blood, either unsorted or a sorted T cell fraction (not recorded which). The receptors were sampled from a human donor who was either an allogeneic HSCT recipient or a stem cell or donor lymphocyte infusion donor (not recorded which). It is not recorded whose cells these are; they may come from a transplant donor.

The chain has TRBV12-3 or TRBV12-4 and TRBJ1-2; 8 bases fit TRBD1. The CDR3 runs to 14 residues. Germline trimming cut 3 bases from V and 9 bases from J; bases unmatched to any gene: 9. CDR3 nucleotides: TGTGCCAGCAGTTTGTGGGGCAGGGGGCGCAGCTACACCTTC. It translates to CASSLWGRGRSYTF.

This clonotype was detected a few times. This chain connects TRBV19 to TRBJ1-5; D gene unclear. The CDR3 spans 15 residues. Per germline, CDR1 LNHDA and CDR2 SQIVND (reference sequence). V lost 1 base and J 4 bases, leaving 11 bases between the germline ends. CDR3: CASSIGAAANQPQHF. The CDR3 bases are TGTGCCAGTAGTATAGGGGCGGCGGCTAATCAGCCCCAGCATTTT.

The chain uses TRBV4-2 and TRBJ1-5, with 11 bases aligning to TRBD1. Germline CDR1 and CDR2: LGHNA and YNFKEQ. The CDR3 has 18 amino acids. The ends lost 4 bases at V and 0 bases at J; junction bases unmatched: 8. CDR3 in DNA: TGTGCCAGCAGCCGATTAACCGGGACAGGGGGTAGCAATCAGCCCCAGCATTTT. It encodes CASSRLTGTGGSNQPQHF.

The sample holds one count of this clonotype. This chain connects TRBV12-3 or TRBV12-4 to TRBJ2-7, with D possibly being TRBD1 (6 bases). With 5 bases removed from V and 1 base from J, the gap between germline ends came to 15 bases. CDR3 length: 15 residues. This CDR3 is CASSPTRQGSYEQYF. DNA of the CDR3: TGTGCCAGCAGTCCGACACGTCAGGGGTCCTACGAGCAGTACTTC.

The rearrangement links TRBV28 to TRBJ2-7; unclear D gene. Germline V gene data show CDR1 as MDHEN and CDR2 as SYDVKM. V dropped 2 bases and J dropped 0 bases, with 11 bases sitting between them. This CDR3 has 15 residues. In nucleotides, the CDR3 is TGTGCCAGCAGTTTAGACCCAAGGAGCTCCTACGAGCAGTACTTC. It translates to CASSLDPRSSYEQYF.

V gene TRBV12-3 or TRBV12-4 combines with J gene TRBJ2-5; 7 nucleotides agree with TRBD1. The V and J ends lost 6 bases and 3 bases, in that order; junction bases with no gene match: 1. The CDR3 is 12 amino acids. The CDR3 region has the DNA TGTGCCAGCAGAGACAGGGAAGAGACCCAGTACTTC. It codes for CASRDREETQYF.

This chain uses TRBV9 with TRBJ1-1, with D possibly being TRBD1 (6 bases). CDR3 length: 14 amino acids. The germline gives CDR1 SGDLS, CDR2 YYNGEE. Trimming removed 3 bases at V and 3 bases at J, with 12 bases between. The CDR3 spells CASSARRGDTEAFF. For the CDR3, the DNA is TGTGCCAGCAGCGCAAGAAGGGGGGACACTGAAGCTTTCTTT.

The chain combines TRBV20-1 with TRBJ2-7; the D gene is possibly TRBD2 (5 bases). The CDR3 loop spans 13 amino acids. Trimming removed 2 bases at V and 5 bases at J, with 13 bases between. Germline V gene data show CDR1 as DFQATT and CDR2 as SNEGSKA (reference sequence). The DNA for the CDR3 is TGCAGTGCTAGAATGACTACGAACAACGAGCAGTACTTC. It specifies CSARMTTNNEQYF.

This clonotype was picked up a small number of times. The rearrangement links TRBV5-6 to TRBJ1-2; TRBD1 aligns across 8 bases. With V trimmed by 4 bases and J by 7 bases, 6 bases remained unmatched. Germline CDR1 SGHDT, CDR2 YYEEEE. The CDR3 has 13 residues. The CDR3 DNA follows: TGTGCCAGCAGCCCGGACAGGGCTGTTGGCTACACCTTC. This codes for CASSPDRAVGYTF. Full variable domain (missing parts from reference TRBV5-6 and TRBJ1-2): DAGVTQSPTHLIKTRGQQVTLRCSPKSGHDTVSWYQQALGQGPQFIFQYYEEEERQRGNFPDRFSGHQFPNYSSELNVNALLLGDSALYLCASSPDRAVGYTFGSGTRLTVV.

V is TRBV20-1 and J is TRBJ2-1; D ambiguous. Germline values: CDR1 DFQATT, CDR2 SNEGSKA (reference sequence). V was cut by 4 bases and J by 9 bases, with 10 bases left in between. This CDR3 region has 11 residues. The CDR3 bases are TGCAGTGCTACCCAAGGTGGTGAGCAGTTCTTC. As protein: CSATQGGEQFF.